Listed below are T cell receptor beta chains from one sample, sequenced in a study of post-analysis software for immune sequencing data. TCRdb fed the PCR reads into MiXCR, producing one record per CDR3 protein. The sample lists 400,000 to 500,000 distinct CDR3 sequences, about 40% occurring once. Sequenced sample: blood. These receptors were obtained from a girl aged 2 to 10 with multiple sclerosis. CDR3s leave out the opening cysteine and the closing phenylalanine or tryptophan. Only some rows state a clone size, as once, few, many or a class for expanded clones.

TRBV29-1,14,once,TRBJ2-1,SVEATRGGEVNEQF
TRBV29-1,13,NA,TRBJ2-5,SVVPITSDQETQY
TRBV7-2,9,few,TRBJ2-7,ASSSPAEQY
TRBV20-1,10,NA,TRBJ2-7,SASPKGCEQY
TRBV6-5,9,NA,TRBJ2-3,ASKRGDTQY
TRBV10-3,14,NA,TRBJ1-6,AIGSGRDGANTPLH
TRBV4-1,14,NA,TRBJ2-2,ASSQRPRGSTGELF
TRBV10-3,15,NA,TRBJ2-1,AISESMRTDSYNEQF
TRBV29-1,11,NA,TRBJ2-3,SARLLTLNTQY
TRBV2,15,NA,TRBJ2-1,ASIPNLSASGSAEQF
TRBV6-5,13,NA,NA,ASSYTRDSRHEQY
TRBV3-1,14,NA,TRBJ2-7,ASSQVSAGTGYEQY